These 12 T cell receptor beta chains came from one sample sequenced in a study of CD8 T cells in Susac syndrome. When the RNA was reverse transcribed, random hexamers were used with an input of roughly 0.45 to 1 ug. MiXCR, run by TCRdb on the immunoSEQ multiplex PCR reads, gives a single entry per CDR3 protein. The table includes just over 80,000 distinct CDR3 sequences, around 94% detected once. The specimen sequenced was CD8+ T cells from PBMCs. These TCRs come from a human donor in good health.

V and J are TRBV7-3 and TRBJ2-5; 7 positions match TRBD1. This CDR3 is 18 amino acids long. J lost 5 bases, V lost 4 bases, and 19 bases had no gene match. The germline V gene encodes CDR1 SGHTA and CDR2 FQGTGA. The DNA for the CDR3 is TGTGCCAGCAGCTCCCCAGTGGGTGGACAGGCCTATGGGGAGACCCAGTACTTC. Its translation: CASSSPVGGQAYGETQYF. Complete variable domain (other parts from reference TRBV7-3 and TRBJ2-5): GAGVSQTPSNKVTEKGKYVELRCDPISGHTALYWYRQSLGQGPEFLIYFQGTGAADDSGLPNDRFFAVRPEGSVSTLKIQRTERGDSAVYLCASSSPVGGQAYGETQYFGPGTRLLVL.

The chain recombines TRBV20-1 with TRBJ1-1, with 9 bases fitting TRBD1. The CDR3 is 13 amino acids. CDR1 is DFQATT, CDR2 SNEGSKA, per germline (reference sequence). The V gene end was trimmed by 1 base and the J gene end by 3 bases; junction bases not matched to a gene: 0. The DNA for the CDR3 is TGCAGTGCTAGAGGACAGGGGGACACTGAAGCTTTCTTT. Amino acid sequence: CSARGQGDTEAFF.

The genes are TRBV4-1 and TRBJ1-1, with D hard to call. Germline values: CDR1 MGHRA, CDR2 YSYEKL. The CDR3 consists of 13 residues. With 0 bases removed from V and 3 bases from J, the gap between germline ends came to 5 bases. CDR3 residues: CASSQDVYTEAFF. In DNA form, the CDR3 reads TGCGCCAGCAGCCAAGATGTGTACACTGAAGCTTTCTTT.

This sequence joins TRBV10-2 and TRBJ2-5; 11 nucleotides match TRBD1. V lost 6 bases and J lost 2; bases outside the gene matches: 5. CDR1 and CDR2 from the germline V gene are WSHSY and SAAADI. CDR3 length: 15 amino acids. CDR3: CASSPGTGGQETQYF. The DNA for the CDR3 is TGCGCCAGCAGCCCCGGGACAGGGGGGCAAGAGACCCAGTACTTC.

This CDR3 reads CASSLTSSPSYEQYF. The CDR3 DNA sequence: TGTGCCAGCAGCCTGACTTCATCCCCTTCCTACGAGCAGTACTTC. The chain recombines TRBV13 with TRBJ2-7; D gene uncertain. This CDR3 comprises 15 residues. Germline V gene data show CDR1 as PRHDT and CDR2 as FYEKMQ (reference sequence). V was trimmed by 5 bases and J by 1 base, leaving 15 bases between them.

The chain joins TRBV12-3 or TRBV12-4 to TRBJ2-1; D not certain. The CDR3 length is 16 residues. Trimming pared 6 bases from V and 1 base from J, leaving 16 bases between. CDR3 loop: CASSFQVLGSYNEQFF. The CDR3 DNA follows: TGTGCCAGCAGCTTTCAAGTCCTTGGTTCCTACAATGAGCAGTTCTTC.

The rearrangement joins TRBV27 to TRBJ1-3; D call uncertain. Trimming removed 6 bases from V and 0 bases from J, with 12 bases in between. Germline-derived CDR1 and CDR2 are MNHEY and SMNVEV (reference sequence). The CDR3 totals 15 residues. The CDR3 reads CASSLGPLSGNTIYF. CDR3 sequence (DNA): TGTGCCAGCAGCCTCGGACCTCTCTCTGGAAACACCATATATTTT.

This sequence joins TRBV13 and TRBJ2-1; TRBD1 aligns across 7 bases. J lost 4 bases, V lost 1 base, and 4 bases had no gene match. The CDR3 spans 15 residues. Germline V gene data show CDR1 as PRHDT and CDR2 as FYEKMQ (reference sequence). As DNA, the CDR3 is TGTGCCAGCAGCTTAGAGGGACAGTTATACAATGAGCAGTTCTTC. Protein: CASSLEGQLYNEQFF.

The chain combines TRBV3-1 with TRBJ2-7; TRBD2 agrees at 12 bases. V shed 5 bases and J 1 base; nucleotides not matched to a gene: 3. This CDR3 contains 15 residues. Germline V gene data show CDR1 as LGHDT and CDR2 as YNNKEL (reference sequence). The CDR3, as DNA: TGTGCCAGCAGCTACGGACTAGCGGGGTCCTACGAGCAGTACTTC. Protein product: CASSYGLAGSYEQYF.

The chain employs TRBV3-1 and TRBJ2-3; TRBD1 aligns across 12 bases. This CDR3 comprises 15 residues. The germline CDR1 and CDR2 sequences are LGHDT and YNNKEL (reference sequence). J lost 5 bases, V lost 5 bases, and 5 bases had no gene match. This CDR3 is CASSTGTGGLDTQYF. The DNA for the CDR3 is TGTGCCAGCAGCACCGGGACAGGGGGCTTAGATACGCAGTATTTT.

This chain connects TRBV6-1 to TRBJ1-1; D gene ambiguous. The ends were cut back, 4 bases at V and 0 bases at J, with 6 bases in the middle. This CDR3 comprises 13 residues. CDR1 and CDR2 from the germline V gene are MNHNS and SASEGT. The CDR3 reads CASSVSLNTEAFF. CDR3 in DNA: TGTGCCAGCAGTGTATCGCTGAACACTGAAGCTTTCTTT.

This chain uses TRBV4-1 with TRBJ1-5; the D is unclear. Trimming took 5 bases from V and 0 from J, leaving 14 bases between them. Germline V lookup: CDR1 MGHRA, CDR2 YSYEKL. The CDR3 runs to 16 residues. Here the CDR3 DNA reads TGCGCCAGCAGCTCCCCCCCGGCAGATAGCAATCAGCCCCAGCATTTT. Translation gives CASSSPPADSNQPQHF.